A selection of T cell receptor beta chains follows, all from one sample in a study of shared clonotypes between healthy human individuals. The method was immunoSEQ multiplex PCR; TCRdb's version includes in-frame clones alone and lacks a portion of them. Found here are just over 2,000,000 clones, approximately 95% of them singletons; the top ten hold under 0.15%. Sequenced sample: naive CD4+ T cells sorted from blood. All receptors come from a man in his late teens or twenties in good health. Both conserved end residues are part of each CDR3. Each record gives: D gene, V gene, clone size, J gene, CDR3 protein, CDR3 DNA. The D gene is left open where the match is weak. Clone size is given for some rows only: seen once, a few or many times, or a class if the clone is expanded.

d_gene: -; v_gene: TRBV7-2; abundance: once; j_gene: TRBJ2-5; CDR3aa: CASSLPSGAKNGETQYF; CDR3nt: TGTGCCAGCAGCTTACCCTCAGGGGCGAAGAATGGAGAGACCCAGTACTTC
d_gene: -; v_gene: TRBV5-1; abundance: -; j_gene: TRBJ1-2; CDR3aa: CASESERQPYRVYGYTF; CDR3nt: TGCGCCAGCGAGTCCGAGAGACAGCCGTATCGGGTATATGGCTACACCTTC
d_gene: TRBD1; v_gene: TRBV18; abundance: -; j_gene: TRBJ2-7; CDR3aa: CASSPLAGTGGNEQYF; CDR3nt: TGTGCCAGCTCACCACTTGCCGGGACAGGGGGCAACGAGCAGTACTTC
d_gene: -; v_gene: TRBV27; abundance: -; j_gene: TRBJ2-4; CDR3aa: CASSSSIGNIQYF; CDR3nt: TGTGCCAGCAGTTCATCTATTGGGAACATTCAGTACTTC
d_gene: TRBD1; v_gene: TRBV27; abundance: -; j_gene: TRBJ1-1; CDR3aa: CASRTDRGRTEAFF; CDR3nt: TGTGCCAGCAGGACCGACAGGGGGCGAACTGAAGCTTTCTTT
d_gene: -; v_gene: TRBV5-1; abundance: -; j_gene: TRBJ1-2; CDR3aa: CASSLDLYANYGYTF; CDR3nt: TGCGCCAGCAGCTTGGATCTGTACGCTAACTATGGCTACACCTTC
d_gene: -; v_gene: TRBV28; abundance: -; j_gene: TRBJ1-5; CDR3aa: CASSHRQPQHF; CDR3nt: TGTGCCAGCAGCCATAGGCAGCCCCAGCATTTT
d_gene: -; v_gene: TRBV7-2; abundance: -; j_gene: TRBJ1-2; CDR3aa: CASSLPGEPLEGYTF; CDR3nt: TGTGCCAGCAGCCTCCCGGGGGAGCCCCTCGAGGGCTACACCTTC
d_gene: -; v_gene: TRBV7-2; abundance: many; j_gene: TRBJ1-5; CDR3aa: CASSLMMGSPLQHF; CDR3nt: TGTGCCAGCAGCTTAATGATGGGGTCACCCTTACAGCATTTT
d_gene: -; v_gene: TRBV5-1; abundance: once; j_gene: TRBJ1-1; CDR3aa: CASSPTGLENTEAFF; CDR3nt: TGCGCCAGCAGCCCCACGGGTCTTGAGAACACTGAAGCTTTCTTT
d_gene: -; v_gene: TRBV7-2; abundance: -; j_gene: TRBJ2-3; CDR3aa: CASSSGLITDTQYF; CDR3nt: TGTGCCAGCAGCTCGGGACTTATCACAGATACGCAGTATTTT
d_gene: TRBD1; v_gene: TRBV7-9; abundance: once; j_gene: TRBJ1-2; CDR3aa: CASSPEPGDSGYTF; CDR3nt: TGTGCCAGCAGCCCCGAGCCAGGGGACAGTGGCTACACCTTC
d_gene: TRBD2; v_gene: TRBV10-2; abundance: once; j_gene: TRBJ2-7; CDR3aa: CASSRGLEVYEQYF; CDR3nt: TGCGCCAGCTCCAGGGGACTAGAGGTCTACGAGCAGTACTTC
d_gene: TRBD2; v_gene: TRBV7-2; abundance: -; j_gene: TRBJ2-1; CDR3aa: CASSLVAGFYNEQFF; CDR3nt: TGTGCCAGCAGCTTAGTAGCGGGGTTCTACAATGAGCAGTTCTTC
d_gene: TRBD1; v_gene: TRBV6-5; abundance: once; j_gene: TRBJ1-2; CDR3aa: CASSTQQTGTGGYTF; CDR3nt: TGTGCCAGCAGTACGCAACAGACCGGGACAGGGGGCTACACCTTC
d_gene: TRBD1; v_gene: TRBV14; abundance: -; j_gene: TRBJ2-7; CDR3aa: CASSPTWDRGYEQYF; CDR3nt: TGTGCCAGCAGCCCTACCTGGGACAGGGGCTACGAGCAGTACTTC
d_gene: -; v_gene: TRBV28; abundance: -; j_gene: TRBJ2-2; CDR3aa: CASTGSNTGELFF; CDR3nt: TGTGCCAGCACAGGGTCTAACACCGGGGAGCTGTTTTTT
d_gene: TRBD1; v_gene: TRBV30; abundance: -; j_gene: TRBJ2-1; CDR3aa: CAWRGTGGYNEQFF; CDR3nt: TGTGCCTGGAGGGGGACAGGGGGGTACAATGAGCAGTTCTTC
d_gene: TRBD2; v_gene: TRBV4-3; abundance: -; j_gene: TRBJ2-1; CDR3aa: CASSQTGTSGTYNEQFF; CDR3nt: TGCGCCAGCAGCCAGACCGGGACTAGCGGGACCTACAATGAGCAGTTCTTC
d_gene: -; v_gene: TRBV18; abundance: -; j_gene: TRBJ2-1; CDR3aa: CASSPNPYSYNEQFF; CDR3nt: TGTGCCAGCTCACCCAACCCGTACTCCTACAATGAGCAGTTCTTC
d_gene: -; v_gene: TRBV10-3; abundance: -; j_gene: TRBJ2-2; CDR3aa: CASSLVFTGELFF; CDR3nt: TGTGCCAGCAGTTTAGTGTTCACCGGGGAGCTGTTTTTT
d_gene: TRBD1; v_gene: TRBV5-1; abundance: -; j_gene: TRBJ1-2; CDR3aa: CASSLFGQGDGGYTF; CDR3nt: TGCGCCAGCAGCTTGTTTGGACAGGGGGATGGTGGCTACACCTTC
d_gene: -; v_gene: TRBV7-9; abundance: -; j_gene: TRBJ2-7; CDR3aa: CASTSRAYEQYF; CDR3nt: TGTGCCAGCACCTCCAGAGCCTACGAGCAGTACTTC
d_gene: TRBD1; v_gene: TRBV10-1; abundance: -; j_gene: TRBJ2-7; CDR3aa: CASSAPRGQYSYEQYF; CDR3nt: TGCGCCAGCAGTGCGCCTAGGGGGCAGTATTCCTACGAGCAGTACTTC
d_gene: TRBD1; v_gene: TRBV11-3; abundance: -; j_gene: TRBJ2-2; CDR3aa: CASSRGGQGNTGELFF; CDR3nt: TGTGCCAGCAGCCGTGGGGGACAGGGAAACACCGGGGAGCTGTTTTTT
d_gene: TRBD1; v_gene: TRBV28; abundance: -; j_gene: TRBJ1-4; CDR3aa: CASSQPGTAGEKLFF; CDR3nt: TGTGCCAGCAGTCAACCCGGGACAGCCGGGGAAAAACTGTTTTTT
d_gene: -; v_gene: TRBV7-3; abundance: -; j_gene: TRBJ2-2; CDR3aa: CASKKSEVGELFF; CDR3nt: TGTGCCAGCAAAAAGAGCGAGGTCGGGGAGCTGTTTTTT
d_gene: -; v_gene: TRBV6-1; abundance: -; j_gene: TRBJ1-5; CDR3aa: CASSAGGHQPQHF; CDR3nt: TGTGCCAGCAGTGCGGGGGGGCATCAGCCCCAGCATTTT
d_gene: TRBD2; v_gene: TRBV6-5; abundance: -; j_gene: TRBJ2-1; CDR3aa: CASSSGLYSYNEQFF; CDR3nt: TGTGCCAGCAGTTCGGGACTATACTCCTACAATGAGCAGTTCTTC
d_gene: TRBD2; v_gene: TRBV11-1; abundance: -; j_gene: TRBJ2-5; CDR3aa: CASSSGEGLETQYF; CDR3nt: TGTGCCAGCAGCTCCGGGGAGGGGTTAGAGACCCAGTACTTC
d_gene: -; v_gene: TRBV5-4; abundance: -; j_gene: TRBJ2-7; CDR3aa: CASSLGQNYEQYF; CDR3nt: TGTGCCAGCAGCCTGGGGCAGAACTACGAGCAGTACTTC
d_gene: -; v_gene: TRBV12-5; abundance: -; j_gene: TRBJ2-3; CDR3aa: CASGLVPDTQYF; CDR3nt: TGTGCTAGTGGTTTGGTCCCAGATACGCAGTATTTT
d_gene: -; v_gene: TRBV2; abundance: -; j_gene: TRBJ1-4; CDR3aa: CASTPGLEKLFF; CDR3nt: TGTGCCAGCACCCCGGGATTGGAAAAACTGTTTTTT
d_gene: -; v_gene: TRBV6-1; abundance: few; j_gene: TRBJ2-7; CDR3aa: CASSEARGWYEQYF; CDR3nt: TGTGCCAGCAGTGAAGCGAGGGGGTGGTACGAGCAGTACTTC
d_gene: -; v_gene: TRBV11-2; abundance: -; j_gene: TRBJ2-7; CDR3aa: CASSPDVTYEQYF; CDR3nt: TGTGCCAGCAGCCCGGACGTAACCTACGAGCAGTACTTC
d_gene: TRBD1; v_gene: TRBV5-1; abundance: -; j_gene: TRBJ1-1; CDR3aa: CASSLGQGIGTEAFF; CDR3nt: TGCGCCAGCAGCCTGGGACAGGGGATCGGAACTGAAGCTTTCTTT
d_gene: -; v_gene: TRBV2; abundance: -; j_gene: TRBJ1-2; CDR3aa: CASSEAGDGAWVYGYTF; CDR3nt: TGTGCCAGCAGTGAAGCCGGTGATGGCGCTTGGGTCTATGGCTACACCTTC
d_gene: TRBD2; v_gene: TRBV29-1; abundance: -; j_gene: TRBJ2-2; CDR3aa: CSVTTGLGGGELFF; CDR3nt: TGCAGCGTGACAACGGGACTAGGAGGCGGGGAGCTGTTTTTT